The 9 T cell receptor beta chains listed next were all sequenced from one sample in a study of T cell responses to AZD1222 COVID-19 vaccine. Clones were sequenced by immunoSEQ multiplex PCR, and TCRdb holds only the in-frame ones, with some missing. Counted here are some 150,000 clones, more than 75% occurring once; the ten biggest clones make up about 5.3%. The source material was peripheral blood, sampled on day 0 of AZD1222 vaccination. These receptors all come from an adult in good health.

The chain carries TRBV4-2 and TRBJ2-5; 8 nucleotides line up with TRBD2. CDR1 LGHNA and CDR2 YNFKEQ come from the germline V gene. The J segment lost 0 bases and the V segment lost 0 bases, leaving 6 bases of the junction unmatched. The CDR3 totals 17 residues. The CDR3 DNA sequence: TGTGCCAGCAGCCAAGATGGGGGCGGGGGGTACCAAGAGACCCAGTACTTC. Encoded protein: CASSQDGGGGYQETQYF.

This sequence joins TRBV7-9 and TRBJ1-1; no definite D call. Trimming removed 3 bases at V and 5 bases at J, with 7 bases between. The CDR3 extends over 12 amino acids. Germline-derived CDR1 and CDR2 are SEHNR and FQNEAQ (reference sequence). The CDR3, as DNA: TGTGCCAGCAGCTTCAAGGGAACTGAAGCTTTCTTT. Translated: CASSFKGTEAFF. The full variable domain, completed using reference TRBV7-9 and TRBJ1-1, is DTGVSQNPRHKITKRGQNVTFRCDPISEHNRLYWYRQTLGQGPEFLTYFQNEAQLEKSRLLSDRFSAERPKGSFSTLEIQRTEQGDSAMYLCASSFKGTEAFFGQGTRLTVV.

This CDR3 reads CASSSFGGYTEAFF. In DNA, the CDR3 is TGTGCCAGCAGTTCGTTCGGGGGATACACTGAAGCTTTCTTT. This chain joins TRBV27 and TRBJ1-1; TRBD1 might be the D (5 bases). CDR1 and CDR2 (germline): MNHEY, SMNVEV (reference sequence). The V end lost 4 bases, the J end lost 3 bases, and 12 bases lay between the germline ends. The CDR3 is made up of 14 amino acids.

The DNA for the CDR3 is TGTGCCAGCAGCCAAAGTTTACTAGCCCTGCCGTTCTTC. Translated, it gives CASSQSLLALPFF. V is TRBV4-2 and J is TRBJ2-1; weak D call: TRBD2 (6 bases). CDR1 and CDR2 from the germline V gene are LGHNA and YNFKEQ. This CDR3 contains 13 residues. V lost 2 bases, J lost 15 bases, and 17 bases lay in between.

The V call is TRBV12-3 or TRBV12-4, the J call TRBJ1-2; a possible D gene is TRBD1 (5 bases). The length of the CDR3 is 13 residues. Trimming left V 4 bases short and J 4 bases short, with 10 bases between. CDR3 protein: CASSSDSFYGYTF. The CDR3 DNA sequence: TGTGCCAGCAGTTCCGACAGCTTCTATGGCTACACCTTC.

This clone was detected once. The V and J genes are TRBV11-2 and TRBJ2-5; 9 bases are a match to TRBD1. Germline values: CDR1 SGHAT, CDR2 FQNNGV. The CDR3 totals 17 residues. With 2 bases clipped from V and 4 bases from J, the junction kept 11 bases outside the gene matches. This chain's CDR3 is CASSLLGLTGGRETQYF. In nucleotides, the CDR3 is TGTGCCAGCAGCTTATTAGGGTTGACAGGGGGGAGAGAGACCCAGTACTTC. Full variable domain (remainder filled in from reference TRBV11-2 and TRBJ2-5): EAGVAQSPRYKIIEKRQSVAFWCNPISGHATLYWYQQILGQGPKLLIQFQNNGVVDDSQLPKDRFSAERLKGVDSTLKIQPAKLEDSAVYLCASSLLGLTGGRETQYFGPGTRLLVL.

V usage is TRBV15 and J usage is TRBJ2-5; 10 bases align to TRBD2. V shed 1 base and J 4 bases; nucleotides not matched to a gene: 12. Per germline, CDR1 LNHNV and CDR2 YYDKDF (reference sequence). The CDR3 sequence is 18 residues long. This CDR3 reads CATSRARAGGPFGETQYF. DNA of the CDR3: TGTGCCACCAGCAGAGCCCGAGCGGGAGGGCCTTTTGGAGAGACCCAGTACTTC.

The CDR3 region is CAWSWMGGNEQFF. In nucleotides, the CDR3 is TGTGCCTGGAGTTGGATGGGAGGAAATGAGCAGTTCTTC. The rearrangement uses TRBV30 and TRBJ2-1, with D possibly being TRBD2 (6 bases). Trimming shortened V by 2 bases and J by 7 bases, and 12 bases separated the two germline ends. The CDR3 spans 13 residues. Germline lookup yields CDR1 GTSNPN and CDR2 SVGIG (reference sequence).

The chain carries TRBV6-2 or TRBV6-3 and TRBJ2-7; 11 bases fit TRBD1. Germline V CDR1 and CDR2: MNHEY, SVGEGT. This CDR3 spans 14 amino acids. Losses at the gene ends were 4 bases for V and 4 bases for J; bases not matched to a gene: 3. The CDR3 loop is CASSWTGGSYEQYF. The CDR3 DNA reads TGTGCCAGCAGTTGGACAGGGGGCTCTTACGAGCAGTACTTC.